This record covers a single T cell receptor (beta chain). Its cognate antigen has yet to be identified. Nothing much larger sits one base from this clone, and base qualities are not available. The donors were healthy, HIV-negative adults who had no recently reported acute infections or vaccinations. Every donor was a Caucasian adult residing in Nashville, Tennessee, USA. Magnetic negative selection was used to enrich CD4+ T cells, after which naive cells were positively selected on CD45RA and the negative fraction became the memory subset. Blood was collected by leukapheresis, and PBMCs were isolated by Ficoll-Histopaque density gradient centrifugation and then cryopreserved in liquid nitrogen vapor phase. Analytical flow cytometry was used to check the purity and quantity of each magnetically sorted T cell population. Genomic DNA was isolated from every sorted fraction and measured by UV absorbance on a Nanodrop 2000c.

The sample is drawn from a study of shared clonotypes between healthy human individuals (dated by TCRdb to the early 2020s). Broadly, across the study: The cohort included a few men and a couple of women between 18 and 49 years of age. To estimate repertoire size and how much clonotypes are shared between individuals, the study performed deep sequencing of blood TCR repertoires from about five healthy adults. For each donor, three plates each were used for CD4 naive and CD4 memory, two plates were used for CD8 naive, and one plate was used for CD8 memory. Between about 0.94 and 10 billion PBMCs per donor were obtained by leukapheresis. Different laboratories and diverse techniques were used to prepare libraries and sequence TCR repertoires, to increase sequencing depth and limit assay-specific biases. General conclusions and limits of the study: Compared with non-shared clonotypes, the clonotypes found in all four sorted-subset donors had higher generation probabilities. Pairwise subsampling indicated that sequencing depth was expected to affect the degree of clonotype sharing among donors. Sampling was restricted to blood, and TCR repertoires in tissue are likely to differ from TCR repertoires in blood. The genetic and exposure-history diversity represented was limited by the small number of donors. Naive subsets generally had larger estimated clonotype richness than memory subsets. Across a few donors, around 5.4% of naive CD4, approximately 4% of naive CD8, roughly 2.2% of memory CD4, and around 0.4% of memory CD8 clonotypes were shared. Rarefaction of sorted-subset datasets indicated incomplete sequencing despite the large sequencing depth.

The CDR3 sequence holds 17 residues, the cysteine and phenylalanine included. Just CDR3 DNA is preserved here, 51 bases in frame from base 1. CDR1 and CDR2, per the germline V gene, are MDHEN and SYDVKM. V and J are truncated by 4 bases and 2 bases respectively, leaving an intervening sequence of 18 bases. TCR CDR3 regions were amplified from genomic DNA by multiplex PCR using the deep immunoSEQ assay. Extracted genomic DNA from each cell subset was spread evenly across all wells of several immunoSEQ 96-well plates, with each plate serving as a replicate. For sorted subsets, each replicate PCR was loaded with about 0.2 ug genomic DNA, equivalent to 25,000 to 35,000 T cell genomes. Purified libraries were quantified with a Qubit 3.0 fluorometer, sized on a Bioanalyzer 2100, and re-quantified with the KAPA Library Quantification kit. Every immunoSEQ 96-well plate was sequenced on a dedicated single-read 150-cycle Illumina NextSeq 550 flow cell. The original pipeline was this. The immunoSEQ output contained only junctional sequences without quality scores, so filtering could not match that applied to full-length reads. To assign V/J genes and CDR3, sequences were annotated using PyIR, a Python wrapper for IgBLAST v1.9, with IMGT germline references. Any read was removed if the V/J assignment was weak (E-value above 1e-6), the CDR3 was missing, or the read contained stop codons, out-of-frame junctions, or ambiguous translated residues. V3J clonotypes were defined by identical inferred V gene, J gene, and CDR3 amino acid sequence. Percentage overlap between repertoires was calculated by dividing the number of shared unique clonotypes by the size of the smaller repertoire. Three approaches were used to assess repertoire richness: RTK rarefaction, the Chao1 estimator, and Recon v2.1 estimates of unobserved clonotypes. For all TCRbeta clonotypes obtained by the gDNA method from a few donors, generation probabilities were computed with OLGA. The source is immuneACCESS, and TCRdb retained only in-frame sequences with V and J called. Part of the clones is not carried over; for the studies checked, unresolved V genes explain less than half of this, and the remainder is unexplained. The DNA was the basis for D and trimming; V, J and clone size are from that table. This sample has 2 million to 3 million clones in its table, and more than 85% of those were observed once. The top ten constitute about 0.34% of the sample.

Sequencing was done on a sample of naive CD4+ T cells from PBMCs. The cell subset or site tag for this specimen amounts to: CD45RA+ positively selected. This TCR derives from a man aged 18 to 30 in good health. Some clones in this sample may be carry-over from other donors' samples. The chain is made from TRBV28 and TRBJ1-3; a tentative D call is TRBD1 (6 bases match). The CDR3 has the sequence CASSWGWGRRTGNTIYF. Here is the DNA: TGTGCCAGCAGTTGGGGGTGGGGGCGCAGGACTGGAAACACCATATATTTT.